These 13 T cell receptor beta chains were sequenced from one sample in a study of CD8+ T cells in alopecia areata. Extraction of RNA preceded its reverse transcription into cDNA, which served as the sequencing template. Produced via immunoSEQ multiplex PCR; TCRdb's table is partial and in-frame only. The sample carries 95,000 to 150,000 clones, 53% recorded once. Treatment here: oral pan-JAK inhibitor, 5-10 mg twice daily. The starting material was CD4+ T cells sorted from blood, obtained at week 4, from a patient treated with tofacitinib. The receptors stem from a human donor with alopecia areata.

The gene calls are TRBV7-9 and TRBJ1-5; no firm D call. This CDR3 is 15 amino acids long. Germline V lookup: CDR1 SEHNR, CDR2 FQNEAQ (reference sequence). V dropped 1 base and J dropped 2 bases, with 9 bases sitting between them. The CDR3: CASSLGSRGNQPQHF. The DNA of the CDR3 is TGTGCCAGCAGCTTAGGGTCACGCGGCAATCAGCCCCAGCATTTT.

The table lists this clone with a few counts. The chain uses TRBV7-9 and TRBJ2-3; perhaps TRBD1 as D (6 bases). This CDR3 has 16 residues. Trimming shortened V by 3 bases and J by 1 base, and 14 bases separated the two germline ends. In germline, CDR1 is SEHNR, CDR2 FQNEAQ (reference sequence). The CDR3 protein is CASSFFYRAGTDTQYF. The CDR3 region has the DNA TGTGCCAGCAGCTTCTTCTACAGGGCGGGCACAGATACGCAGTATTTT.

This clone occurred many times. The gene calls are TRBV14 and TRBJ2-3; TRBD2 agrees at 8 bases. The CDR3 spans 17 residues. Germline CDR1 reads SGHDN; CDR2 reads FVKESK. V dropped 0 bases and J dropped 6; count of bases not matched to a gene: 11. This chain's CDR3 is CASSQDLRWSGSDTQYF. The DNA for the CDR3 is TGTGCCAGCAGCCAAGATCTAAGATGGAGCGGGAGTGATACGCAGTATTTT.

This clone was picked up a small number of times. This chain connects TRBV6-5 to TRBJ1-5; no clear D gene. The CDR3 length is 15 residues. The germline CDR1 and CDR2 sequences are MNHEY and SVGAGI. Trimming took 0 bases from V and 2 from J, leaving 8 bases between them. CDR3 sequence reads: CASSYSKYGNQPQHF. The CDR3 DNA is TGTGCCAGCAGTTACTCAAAATACGGCAATCAGCCCCAGCATTTT.

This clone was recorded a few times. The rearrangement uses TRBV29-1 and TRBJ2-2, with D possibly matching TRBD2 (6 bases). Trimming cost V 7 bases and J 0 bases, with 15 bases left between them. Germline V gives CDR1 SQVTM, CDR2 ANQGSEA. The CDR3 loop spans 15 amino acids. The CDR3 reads CSALEGTPNTGELFF. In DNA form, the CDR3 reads TGCAGCGCCTTGGAGGGGACCCCGAACACCGGGGAGCTGTTTTTT.

CDR3 loop: CAWERLSEAFF. CDR3 DNA sequence: TGTGCCTGGGAGCGGTTGAGTGAAGCTTTCTTT. The V call is TRBV30, the J call TRBJ1-1; D ambiguous. CDR1 is GTSNPN and CDR2 is SVGIG in the germline V gene (reference sequence). The CDR3 covers 11 residues. Trimming cost V 5 bases and J 7 bases, with 11 bases left between them.

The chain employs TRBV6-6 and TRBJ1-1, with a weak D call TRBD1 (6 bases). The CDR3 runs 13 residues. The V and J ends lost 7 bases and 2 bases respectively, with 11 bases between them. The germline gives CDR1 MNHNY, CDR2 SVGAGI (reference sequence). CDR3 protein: CASNTGRNTEAFF. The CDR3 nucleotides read TGTGCCAGCAATACAGGGCGAAACACTGAAGCTTTCTTT.

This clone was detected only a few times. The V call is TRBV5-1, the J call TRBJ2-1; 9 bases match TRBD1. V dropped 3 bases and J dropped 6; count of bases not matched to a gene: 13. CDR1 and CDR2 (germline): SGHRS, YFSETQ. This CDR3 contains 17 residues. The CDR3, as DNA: TGCGCCAGCAGCTGGGATCGCCGGGACAGGGTCCGCAATGAGCAGTTCTTC. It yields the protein CASSWDRRDRVRNEQFF.

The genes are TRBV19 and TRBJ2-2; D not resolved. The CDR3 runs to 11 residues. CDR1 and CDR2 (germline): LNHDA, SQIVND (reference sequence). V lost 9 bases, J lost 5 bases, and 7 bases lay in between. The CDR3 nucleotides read TGTGCCAGCCTAAGGACCGGGGAGCTGTTTTTT. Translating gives CASLRTGELFF.

The CDR3 sequence is CATKDKPKRNTGELFF. CDR3 DNA sequence: TGTGCCACTAAGGACAAACCAAAACGGAACACCGGGGAGCTGTTTTTT. J is TRBJ2-2 and V is TRBV19; D is possibly TRBD1 (5 bases). V lost 10 bases and J lost 1, with 19 bases in between. Per the germline V gene, CDR1 is LNHDA and CDR2 is SQIVND (reference sequence). This CDR3 region has 16 residues.

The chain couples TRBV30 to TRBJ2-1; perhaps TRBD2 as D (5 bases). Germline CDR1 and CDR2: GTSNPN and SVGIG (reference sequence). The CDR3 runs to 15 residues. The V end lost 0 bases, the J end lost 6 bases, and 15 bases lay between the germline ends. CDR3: CAWSVGVPRVNEQFF. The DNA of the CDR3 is TGTGCCTGGAGTGTCGGGGTTCCCCGGGTCAATGAGCAGTTCTTC.

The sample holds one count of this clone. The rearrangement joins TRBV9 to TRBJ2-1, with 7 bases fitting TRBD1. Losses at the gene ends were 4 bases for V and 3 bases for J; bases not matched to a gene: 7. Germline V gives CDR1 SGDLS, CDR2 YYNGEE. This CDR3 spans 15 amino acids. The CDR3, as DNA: TGTGCCAGCAGCACACGGACAGGCCTCTACAATGAGCAGTTCTTC. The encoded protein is CASSTRTGLYNEQFF.

The CDR3 protein is CASSLGEAAKNIQYF. The DNA for the CDR3 is TGTGCCAGCAGCTTAGGCGAGGCGGCCAAAAACATTCAGTACTTC. J is TRBJ2-4 and V is TRBV7-9; D gene ambiguous. Looked up from germline, CDR1 is SEHNR and CDR2 is FQNEAQ (reference sequence). CDR3 size: 15 residues. V was pared by 1 base and J by 1 base, with 8 bases between.